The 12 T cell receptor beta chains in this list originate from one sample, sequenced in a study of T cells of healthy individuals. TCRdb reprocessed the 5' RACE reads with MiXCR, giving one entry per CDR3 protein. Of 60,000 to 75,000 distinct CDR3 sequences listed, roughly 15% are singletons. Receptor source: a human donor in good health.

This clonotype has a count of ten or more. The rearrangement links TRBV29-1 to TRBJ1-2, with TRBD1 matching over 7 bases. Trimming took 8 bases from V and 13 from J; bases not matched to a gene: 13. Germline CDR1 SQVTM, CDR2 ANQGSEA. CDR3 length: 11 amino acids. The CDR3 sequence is CSPELTGQVTF. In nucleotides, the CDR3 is TGCAGCCCCGAATTGACAGGGCAGGTCACCTTC.

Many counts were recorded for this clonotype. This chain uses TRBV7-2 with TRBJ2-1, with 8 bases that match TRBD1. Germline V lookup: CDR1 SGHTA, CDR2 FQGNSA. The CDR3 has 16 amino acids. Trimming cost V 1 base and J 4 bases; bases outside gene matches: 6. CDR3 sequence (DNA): TGTGCCAGCAGCTTAGACCCAGGGGGCCGATACAATGAGCAGTTCTTC. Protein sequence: CASSLDPGGRYNEQFF.

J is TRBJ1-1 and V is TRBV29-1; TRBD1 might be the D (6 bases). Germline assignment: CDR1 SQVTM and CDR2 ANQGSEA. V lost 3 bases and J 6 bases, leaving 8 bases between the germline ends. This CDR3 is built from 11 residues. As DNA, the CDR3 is TGCAGCGTTGAGTACAGGGCTGAAGCTTTCTTT. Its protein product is CSVEYRAEAFF.

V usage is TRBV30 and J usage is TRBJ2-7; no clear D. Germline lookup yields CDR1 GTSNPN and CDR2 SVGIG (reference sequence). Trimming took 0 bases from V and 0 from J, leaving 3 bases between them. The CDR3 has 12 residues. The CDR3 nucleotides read TGTGCCTGGAGTGTAAACTCCTACGAGCAGTACTTC. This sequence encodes CAWSVNSYEQYF.

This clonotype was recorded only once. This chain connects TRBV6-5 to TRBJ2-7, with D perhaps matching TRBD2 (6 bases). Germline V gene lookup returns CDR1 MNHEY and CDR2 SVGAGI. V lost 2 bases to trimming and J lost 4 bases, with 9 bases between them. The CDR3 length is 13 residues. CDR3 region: CASSYRRGYEQYF. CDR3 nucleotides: TGTGCCAGCAGTTACCGTCGGGGGTACGAGCAGTACTTC.

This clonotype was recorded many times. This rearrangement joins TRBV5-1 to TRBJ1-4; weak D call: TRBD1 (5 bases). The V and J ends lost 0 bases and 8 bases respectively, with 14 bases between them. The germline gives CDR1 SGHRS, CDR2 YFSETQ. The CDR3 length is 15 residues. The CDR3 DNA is TGCGCCAGCAGCTTGGAGGGACGGGCTTGGGAAAAACTGTTTTTT. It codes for CASSLEGRAWEKLFF. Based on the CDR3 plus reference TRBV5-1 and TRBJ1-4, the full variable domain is KAGVTQTPRYLIKTRGQQVTLSCSPISGHRSVSWYQQTPGQGLQFLFEYFSETQRNKGNFPGRFSGRQFSNSRSEMNVSTLELGDSALYLCASSLEGRAWEKLFFGSGTQLSVL.

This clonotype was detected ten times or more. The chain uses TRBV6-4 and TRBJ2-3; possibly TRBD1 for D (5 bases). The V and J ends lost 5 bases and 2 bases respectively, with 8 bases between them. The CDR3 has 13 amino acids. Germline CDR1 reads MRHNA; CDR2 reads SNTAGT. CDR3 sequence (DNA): TGTGCCAGCAGTTCCAGGGTCACAGATACGCAGTATTTT. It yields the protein CASSSRVTDTQYF.

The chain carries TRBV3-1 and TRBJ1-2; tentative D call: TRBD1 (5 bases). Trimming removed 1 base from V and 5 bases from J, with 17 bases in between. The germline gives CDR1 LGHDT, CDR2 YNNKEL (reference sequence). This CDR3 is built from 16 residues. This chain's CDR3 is CASSQGYNPGRYGYTF. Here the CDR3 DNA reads TGTGCCAGCAGCCAAGGGTATAATCCAGGGAGGTATGGCTACACCTTC. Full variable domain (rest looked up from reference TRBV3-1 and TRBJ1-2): DTAVSQTPKYLVTQMGNDKSIKCEQNLGHDTMYWYKQDSKKFLKIMFSYNNKELIINETVPNRFSPKSPDKAHLNLHINSLELGDSAVYFCASSQGYNPGRYGYTFGSGTRLTVV.

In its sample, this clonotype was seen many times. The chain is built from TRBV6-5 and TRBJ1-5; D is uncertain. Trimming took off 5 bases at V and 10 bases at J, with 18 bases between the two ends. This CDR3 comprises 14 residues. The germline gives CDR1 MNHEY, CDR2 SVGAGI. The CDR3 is CASSPDRAGQPQHF. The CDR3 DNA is TGTGCCAGCAGTCCTGACCGCGCTGGGCAACCCCAGCATTTT.

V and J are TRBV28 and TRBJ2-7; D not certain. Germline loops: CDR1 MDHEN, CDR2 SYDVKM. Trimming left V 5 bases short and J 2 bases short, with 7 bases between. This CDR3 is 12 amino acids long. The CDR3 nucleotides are TGTGCCAGCAGTAAAGAACCCTACGAGCAGTACTTC. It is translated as CASSKEPYEQYF.

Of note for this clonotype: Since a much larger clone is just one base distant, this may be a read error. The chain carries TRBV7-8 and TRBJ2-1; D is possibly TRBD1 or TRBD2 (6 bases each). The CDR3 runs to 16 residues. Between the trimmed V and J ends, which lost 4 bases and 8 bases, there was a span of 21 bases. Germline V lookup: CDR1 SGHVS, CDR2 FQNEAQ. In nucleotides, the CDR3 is TGTGCCAGCAGCTACGGGGCGGAACTAGGGGGGTATGAGCAGTTCTTC. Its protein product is CASSYGAELGGYEQFF.

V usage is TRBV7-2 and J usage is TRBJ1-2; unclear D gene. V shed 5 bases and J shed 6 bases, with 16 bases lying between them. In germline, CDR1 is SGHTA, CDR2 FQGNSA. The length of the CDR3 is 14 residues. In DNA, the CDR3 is TGTGCCAGCAGCCCCGGACCAGGCGTAGATGGCTACACCTTC. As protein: CASSPGPGVDGYTF.